This T cell receptor beta chain stems from a study of OX40 agonist ivuxolimab in advanced cancers. TCRdb's copy holds only in-frame clones and misses some; the assay was immunoSEQ multiplex PCR. In the table there are about 70,000 clones, more than 70% of which are singletons. A word on this clone: The antigen is unknown.

Study-wide findings and caveats: Average numbers of expanded clones were greater in CD8+ T cells than in CD4+. Which antigen the expanded peripheral T cells recognized is unknown.

The CDR3 length is 17 residues. The V end was cut by 0 bases, the J end by 0 bases, with 12 bases between. Germline V gene sequence: CDR1 LGHNA, CDR2 YNFKEQ. The receptor comes from an adult with an advanced solid tumor such as melanoma, head and neck, liver or kidney cancer. The source was CD4+ or CD8+ T cells sorted from blood, collected in a trial of the OX40 agonist ivuxolimab. This chain links TRBV4-2 with TRBJ2-1; D is unresolved. The CDR3 sequence: CASSQDPSQSSYNEQFF. DNA for the CDR3: TGTGCCAGCAGCCAAGATCCGAGTCAAAGCTCCTACAATGAGCAGTTCTTC.